Included here is one TCR beta chain sequence, with context. CD45RO-negative CD8 cells positively selected for CCR7 made up the naive population, which excluded terminally differentiated effector memory CD45RA+ cells. HIV-negative, healthy adults without recent acute infections or vaccinations were the donors. This sample is part of a study of shared clonotypes between healthy human individuals. Study summary: There were three CD4 naive, three CD4 memory, two CD8 naive and one CD8 memory plates per donor.

Original handling: In the immunoSEQ data, sequences were junction-only and lacked quality scores, so filtering differed. Assay used: immunoSEQ multiplex PCR; TCRdb lists only in-frame clones, some missing. The DNA gave D and trimming, while V, J and clone size come from that table. The sample shows about 800,000 clones, 90% to 97% of them seen only once. Specimen: naive CD8+ T cells sorted from blood. The clonotype originates from a man aged 25 to 45 in good health.

The DNA for the CDR3 is TGCGCCAGCAGTGATGGTAGTTCCCAGAATCAGCCCCAGCATTTT. It yields the protein CASSDGSSQNQPQHF. V usage is TRBV10-2 and J usage is TRBJ1-5; D gene ambiguous. Germline values: CDR1 WSHSY, CDR2 SAAADI. With 3 bases removed from V and 4 bases from J, the gap between germline ends came to 13 bases. This CDR3 is 15 amino acids long.